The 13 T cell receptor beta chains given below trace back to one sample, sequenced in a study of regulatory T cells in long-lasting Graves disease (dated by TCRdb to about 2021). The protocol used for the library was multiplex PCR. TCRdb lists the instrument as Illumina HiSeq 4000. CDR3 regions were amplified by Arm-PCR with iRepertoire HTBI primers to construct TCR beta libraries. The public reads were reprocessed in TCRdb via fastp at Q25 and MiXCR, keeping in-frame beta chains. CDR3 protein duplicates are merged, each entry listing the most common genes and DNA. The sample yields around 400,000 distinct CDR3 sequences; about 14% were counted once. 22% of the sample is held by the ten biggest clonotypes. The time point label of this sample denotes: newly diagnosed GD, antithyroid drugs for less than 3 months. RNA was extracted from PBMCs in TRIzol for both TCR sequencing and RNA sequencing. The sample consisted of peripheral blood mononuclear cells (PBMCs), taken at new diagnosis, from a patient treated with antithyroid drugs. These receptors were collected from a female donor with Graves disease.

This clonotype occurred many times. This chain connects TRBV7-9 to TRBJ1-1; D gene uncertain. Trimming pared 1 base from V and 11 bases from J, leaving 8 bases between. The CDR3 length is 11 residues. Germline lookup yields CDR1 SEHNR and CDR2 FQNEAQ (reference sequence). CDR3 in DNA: TGTGCCAGCAGCTTAGGCTGGGTCGCTTTCTTT. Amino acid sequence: CASSLGWVAFF.

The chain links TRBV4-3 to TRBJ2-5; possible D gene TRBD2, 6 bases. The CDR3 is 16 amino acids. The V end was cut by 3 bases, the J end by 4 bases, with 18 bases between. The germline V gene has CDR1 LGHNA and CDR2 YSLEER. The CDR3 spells CASSHRSGPTPETQYF. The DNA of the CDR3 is TGCGCCAGCAGCCATCGTAGCGGTCCGACCCCAGAGACCCAGTACTTC.

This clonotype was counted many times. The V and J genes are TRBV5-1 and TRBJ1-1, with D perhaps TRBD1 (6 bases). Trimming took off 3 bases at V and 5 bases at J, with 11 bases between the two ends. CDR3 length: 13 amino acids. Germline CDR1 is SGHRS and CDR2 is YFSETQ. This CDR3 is CASSSGQPTEAFF. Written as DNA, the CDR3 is TGCGCCAGCAGCTCCGGACAGCCGACTGAAGCTTTCTTT.

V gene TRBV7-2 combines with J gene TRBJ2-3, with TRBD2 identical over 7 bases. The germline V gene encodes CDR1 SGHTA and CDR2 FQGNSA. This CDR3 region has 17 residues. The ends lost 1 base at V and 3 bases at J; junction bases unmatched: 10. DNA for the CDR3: TGTGCCAGCAGCTTAGGGGATAGCGGGTGGGTTACAGATACGCAGTATTTT. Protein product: CASSLGDSGWVTDTQYF. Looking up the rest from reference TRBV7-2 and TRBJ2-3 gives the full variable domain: GAGVSQSPSNKVTEKGKDVELRCDPISGHTALYWYRQSLGQGLEFLIYFQGNSAPDKSGLPSDRFSAERTGGSVSTLTIQRTQQEDSAVYLCASSLGDSGWVTDTQYFGPGTRLTVL.

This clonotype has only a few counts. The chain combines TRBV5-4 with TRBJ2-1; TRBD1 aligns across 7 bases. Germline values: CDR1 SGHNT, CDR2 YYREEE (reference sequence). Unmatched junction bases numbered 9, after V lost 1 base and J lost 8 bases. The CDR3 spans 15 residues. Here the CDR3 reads CASSLNRGNWDEQFF. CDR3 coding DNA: TGTGCCAGCAGCTTGAACAGGGGTAATTGGGATGAGCAGTTCTTC.

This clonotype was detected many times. The CDR3 bases are TGTGCCACCAGTGAGCGCCAAGAGACCCAGTACTTC. Protein product: CATSERQETQYF. The chain is built from TRBV24-1 and TRBJ2-5; D not certain. The germline V and J ends were trimmed by 4 bases and 1 base, with 3 bases remaining between them. Per the germline V gene, CDR1 is KGHDR and CDR2 is SFDVKD. The CDR3 loop spans 12 amino acids.

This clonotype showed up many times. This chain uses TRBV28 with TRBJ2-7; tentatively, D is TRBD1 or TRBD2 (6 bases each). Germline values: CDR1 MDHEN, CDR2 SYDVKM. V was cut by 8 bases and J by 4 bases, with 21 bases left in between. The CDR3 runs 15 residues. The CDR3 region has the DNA TGTGCCAGCGGGACATCTAGCGCCGACCAATACGAGCAGTACTTC. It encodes CASGTSSADQYEQYF.

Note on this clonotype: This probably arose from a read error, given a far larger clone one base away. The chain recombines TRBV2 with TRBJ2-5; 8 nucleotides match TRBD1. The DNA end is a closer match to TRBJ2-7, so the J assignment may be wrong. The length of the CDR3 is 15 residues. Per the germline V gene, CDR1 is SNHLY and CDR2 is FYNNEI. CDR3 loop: CASTTTGAVAYEQYF. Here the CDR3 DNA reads TGTGCCAGCACCACGACAGGGGCAGTGGCCTACGAGCAGTACTTC.

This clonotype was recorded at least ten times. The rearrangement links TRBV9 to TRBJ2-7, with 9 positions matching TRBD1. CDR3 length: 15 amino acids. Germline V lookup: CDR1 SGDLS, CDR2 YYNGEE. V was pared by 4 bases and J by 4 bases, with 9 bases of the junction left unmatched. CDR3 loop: CASSQGQGWGYEQYF. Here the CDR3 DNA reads TGTGCCAGCAGCCAGGGACAGGGCTGGGGGTACGAGCAGTACTTC.

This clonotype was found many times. In DNA, the CDR3 is TGTGCCAGTAGTATATCTCGAGCGGGAGGCCTCGAGCAGTACTTC. Translated: CASSISRAGGLEQYF. V gene TRBV19 combines with J gene TRBJ2-7; the match to TRBD2 covers 9 bases. The CDR3 runs to 15 residues. CDR1 and CDR2 (germline): LNHDA, SQIVND (reference sequence). With 2 bases clipped from V and 6 bases from J, the junction kept 8 bases outside the gene matches.

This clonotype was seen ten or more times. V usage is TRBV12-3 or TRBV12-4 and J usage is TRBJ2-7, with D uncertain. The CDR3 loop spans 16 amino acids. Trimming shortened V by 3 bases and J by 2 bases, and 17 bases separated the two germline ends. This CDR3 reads CASSFSGPPTPYEQYF. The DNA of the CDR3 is TGTGCCAGCAGTTTTTCTGGACCACCCACTCCCTACGAGCAGTACTTC.

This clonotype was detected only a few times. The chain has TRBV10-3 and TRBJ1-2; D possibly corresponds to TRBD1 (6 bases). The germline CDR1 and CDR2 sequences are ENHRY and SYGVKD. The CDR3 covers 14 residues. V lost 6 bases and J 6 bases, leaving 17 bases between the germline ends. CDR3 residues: CAIRGVQGQDGYTF. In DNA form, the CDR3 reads TGTGCCATCAGGGGAGTCCAGGGGCAGGATGGCTACACCTTC.

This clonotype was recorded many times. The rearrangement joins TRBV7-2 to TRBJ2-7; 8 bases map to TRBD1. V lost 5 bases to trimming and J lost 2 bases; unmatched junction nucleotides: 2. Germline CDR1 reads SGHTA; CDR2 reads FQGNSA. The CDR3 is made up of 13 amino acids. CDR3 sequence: CASSRTGTYEQYF. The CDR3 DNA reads TGTGCCAGCAGCCGGACAGGGACCTACGAGCAGTACTTC.